The 20 T cell receptor beta chains below come from one sample, sequenced in a study of T cell changes during pregnancy in multiple sclerosis. The repertoire was sequenced with immunoSEQ multiplex PCR; TCRdb's copy has only in-frame clones and lacks some. The sample includes 30,000 to 40,000 clones, about 90% of them seen just once. The sequences come from CD4+ T cells from peripheral blood mononuclear cells, collected in the third trimester of pregnancy. The receptors were sampled from a female donor with multiple sclerosis, enrolled in a pregnancy study.

This rearrangement joins TRBV7-6 to TRBJ2-1; TRBD2 might be the D (5 bases). V was trimmed by 4 bases and J by 9 bases, leaving 16 bases between them. From germline, CDR1 is SGHVS and CDR2 FNYEAQ. This CDR3 has 14 residues. The CDR3 spells CASSSRLTPAEQFF. CDR3 nucleotides: TGTGCCAGCAGCTCCCGACTAACCCCCGCTGAGCAGTTCTTC.

The chain links TRBV19 to TRBJ2-7; 9 bases are shared with TRBD2. From germline, CDR1 is LNHDA and CDR2 SQIVND (reference sequence). This CDR3 is 15 amino acids long. The ends lost 2 bases at V and 2 bases at J; junction bases unmatched: 4. The CDR3 DNA reads TGTGCCAGTAGTATATCGGCTAGCGGGGCCTACGAGCAGTACTTC. Its protein product is CASSISASGAYEQYF.

This chain connects TRBV27 to TRBJ2-3, with 8 bases fitting TRBD2. The ends lost 9 bases at V and 0 bases at J; junction bases unmatched: 23. The germline gives CDR1 MNHEY, CDR2 SMNVEV (reference sequence). The CDR3 consists of 20 residues. CDR3 protein: CASTPPTSGPWSVSTDTQYF. Written as DNA, the CDR3 is TGTGCCAGTACCCCCCCTACTAGCGGTCCTTGGTCCGTTAGCACAGATACGCAGTATTTT.

V usage is TRBV7-9 and J usage is TRBJ1-1; D might be TRBD1 (5 bases). The length of the CDR3 is 13 residues. CDR1 is SEHNR and CDR2 is FQNEAQ in the germline V gene (reference sequence). The V and J ends lost 1 base and 10 bases respectively, with 13 bases between them. Here the CDR3 DNA reads TGTGCCAGCAGCTTAGAAGGAGGGGCAGGAGCTTTCTTT. Amino acid sequence: CASSLEGGAGAFF.

This clone was observed a single time. The rearrangement joins TRBV7-7 to TRBJ2-5; the match to TRBD1 covers 8 bases. CDR3 length equals 15 residues. The germline gives CDR1 SSHAT, CDR2 FNYEAQ (reference sequence). J gave up 5 bases and V 4 bases, and 9 bases lay outside the gene matches. The CDR3 DNA follows: TGTGCCAGCAGCTCGGGCCAGGGGGCATGGGAGACCCAGTACTTC. It specifies CASSSGQGAWETQYF.

The CDR3 loop is CASSPGQVQGYTF. DNA of the CDR3: TGTGCCAGCAGCCCGGGACAGGTCCAAGGCTACACCTTC. The chain couples TRBV7-2 to TRBJ1-2; 8 bases are a match to TRBD1. From germline, CDR1 is SGHTA and CDR2 FQGNSA. The CDR3 is made up of 13 amino acids. With V trimmed by 5 bases and J by 8 bases, 7 bases remained unmatched.

The CDR3 bases are TGTGCCAGCAACCAAGGTGGACAGGGTGGCACTGAAGCTTTCTTT. As protein: CASNQGGQGGTEAFF. This sequence joins TRBV28 and TRBJ1-1, with 8 positions matching TRBD1. V shed 7 bases and J 4 bases; nucleotides not matched to a gene: 11. CDR3 length: 15 residues. Germline-derived CDR1 and CDR2 are MDHEN and SYDVKM.

The chain joins TRBV5-1 to TRBJ2-3; 9 bases map to TRBD2. V gave up 0 bases and J gave up 6 bases; unmatched junction bases: 14. The CDR3 is made up of 18 amino acids. The germline CDR1 and CDR2 sequences are SGHRS and YFSETQ. Here the CDR3 reads CASSLGNSGRGWADTQYF. The CDR3 DNA reads as TGCGCCAGCAGCTTGGGTAATAGCGGGAGAGGCTGGGCGGATACGCAGTATTTT. The whole variable domain, filled in from reference TRBV5-1 and TRBJ2-3, reads KAGVTQTPRYLIKTRGQQVTLSCSPISGHRSVSWYQQTPGQGLQFLFEYFSETQRNKGNFPGRFSGRQFSNSRSEMNVSTLELGDSALYLCASSLGNSGRGWADTQYFGPGTRLTVL.

This clone appeared a single time. The V and J genes are TRBV28 and TRBJ2-5, with 10 bases lining up with TRBD2. This CDR3 spans 16 amino acids. In germline, CDR1 is MDHEN, CDR2 SYDVKM. Trimming took 3 bases from V and 1 from J; bases not matched to a gene: 5. The CDR3 protein is CASSFSPSGGQETQYF. DNA for the CDR3: TGTGCCAGCAGTTTCTCTCCTAGCGGGGGCCAAGAGACCCAGTACTTC.

The chain employs TRBV30 and TRBJ2-7; TRBD1 agrees at 9 bases. The CDR3 spans 14 residues. Trimming took 3 bases from V and 1 from J; bases not matched to a gene: 4. The germline gives CDR1 GTSNPN, CDR2 SVGIG (reference sequence). DNA for the CDR3: TGTGCCTGGAGAACGGGACAGGGTTCCTACGAGCAGTACTTC. Amino acids: CAWRTGQGSYEQYF.

The chain employs TRBV30 and TRBJ2-1; perhaps TRBD2 as D (5 bases). V was shortened by 3 bases and J by 10 bases, with 10 bases between the two germline ends. Germline V gene data show CDR1 as GTSNPN and CDR2 as SVGIG (reference sequence). This CDR3 is built from 11 residues. CDR3: CAWSSSGEQFF. The CDR3 DNA reads as TGTGCCTGGAGCTCGAGCGGAGAGCAGTTCTTC.

This chain uses TRBV6-4 with TRBJ2-2; the D is unclear. Trimming removed 3 bases at V and 6 bases at J, with 8 bases between. The CDR3 extends over 13 amino acids. Germline assignment: CDR1 MRHNA and CDR2 SNTAGT. Here the CDR3 reads CASSDLFSGELFF. In nucleotides, the CDR3 is TGTGCCAGCAGTGATTTGTTCTCCGGGGAGCTGTTTTTT.

The chain uses TRBV5-4 and TRBJ1-1; perhaps TRBD1 as D (6 bases). With 4 bases removed from V and 1 base from J, the gap between germline ends came to 20 bases. The CDR3 length is 17 residues. Germline V gives CDR1 SGHNT, CDR2 YYREEE (reference sequence). The CDR3 sequence is CASSPGGRGNSNTEAFF. CDR3 DNA: TGTGCCAGCAGCCCTGGGGGCAGGGGAAACTCGAACACTGAAGCTTTCTTT.

V usage is TRBV11-3 and J usage is TRBJ2-2; 7 bases are shared with TRBD2. CDR1 and CDR2 (germline): SGHNT, YENEEA. J was trimmed by 4 bases and V by 5 bases; bases with no gene match: 7. The CDR3 is 15 residues long. CDR3 sequence reads: CASSIRLAGTGELFF. CDR3 in DNA: TGTGCCAGCAGCATTCGACTAGCTGGCACCGGGGAGCTGTTTTTT. The variable domain in full, with the rest retrieved from reference TRBV11-3 and TRBJ2-2, is EAGVVQSPRYKIIEKKQPVAFWCNPISGHNTLYWYLQNLGQGPELLIRYENEEAVDDSQLPKDRFSAERLKGVDSTLKIQPAELGDSAVYLCASSIRLAGTGELFFGEGSRLTVL.

This chain joins TRBV2 and TRBJ1-5; D is ambiguous. Germline V gives CDR1 SNHLY, CDR2 FYNNEI. The V gene lost 6 bases and the J gene lost 0 bases, with 9 bases spanning the gap. CDR3 size: 14 residues. DNA of the CDR3: TGTGCCAGCAGCATCCAGTTTAGCAATCAGCCCCAGCATTTT. Amino acid sequence: CASSIQFSNQPQHF.

The rearrangement uses TRBV6-5 and TRBJ2-7, with TRBD2 matching 7 bases. Germline values: CDR1 MNHEY, CDR2 SVGAGI. Germline trimming cut 0 bases from V and 2 bases from J; bases unmatched to any gene: 4. CDR3 length equals 15 residues. The CDR3 DNA sequence: TGTGCCAGCAGTTACTCGACCGGGGGGACCTACGAGCAGTACTTC. Residues: CASSYSTGGTYEQYF.

The rearrangement uses TRBV7-2 and TRBJ2-3; TRBD1 aligns across 10 bases. With V trimmed by 2 bases and J by 0 bases, 5 bases remained unmatched. The CDR3 has 17 amino acids. The germline V gene has CDR1 SGHTA and CDR2 FQGNSA. The CDR3 reads CASSLQTGGVSTDTQYF. In nucleotides, the CDR3 is TGTGCCAGCAGCTTACAGACAGGGGGCGTAAGCACAGATACGCAGTATTTT. Using reference TRBV7-2 and TRBJ2-3 for the parts outside the CDR3, the full variable domain is GAGVSQSPSNKVTEKGKDVELRCDPISGHTALYWYRQSLGQGLEFLIYFQGNSAPDKSGLPSDRFSAERTGGSVSTLTIQRTQQEDSAVYLCASSLQTGGVSTDTQYFGPGTRLTVL.

The chain has TRBV5-1 and TRBJ2-1; maybe TRBD2 (5 bases). V gave up 6 bases and J gave up 2 bases, with 12 bases separating them. The CDR3 extends over 14 amino acids. CDR1 is SGHRS and CDR2 is YFSETQ in the germline V gene. The CDR3 nucleotides read TGCGCCAGCAAATCAGCGGAGACCTACAATGAGCAGTTCTTC. Its protein is CASKSAETYNEQFF.

The chain uses TRBV30 and TRBJ1-2, with TRBD1 matching over 7 bases. Germline lookup yields CDR1 GTSNPN and CDR2 SVGIG (reference sequence). The CDR3 is made up of 15 amino acids. The ends lost 2 bases at V and 0 bases at J; junction bases unmatched: 6. The CDR3 nucleotides read TGTGCCTGGAGTCGAAACAGGGGCCCTAACTATGGCTACACCTTC. Translating gives CAWSRNRGPNYGYTF.

CDR3 coding DNA: TGTGCCAGCAGTGAAGGTCAGGGATTGCACACTGAAGCTTTCTTT. Protein sequence: CASSEGQGLHTEAFF. This chain connects TRBV25-1 to TRBJ1-1; maybe TRBD1 (5 bases). Per germline, CDR1 MGHDK and CDR2 SYGVNS. The length of the CDR3 is 15 residues. The ends were cut back, 2 bases at V and 3 bases at J, with 13 bases in the middle.